This T cell receptor beta chain was captured by sequencing in a study of T cells expressing NK-cell markers. Study-wide results and limits: These clonotypes also led the CD3+CD56-NKG2C+ fraction in several donors. Evidence did not settle whether expanded NKG2C+ T cell clones targeted HCMV.

The germline CDR1 and CDR2 sequences are SGHRS and YFSETQ. The CDR3 runs 15 residues. Of note for this clonotype: The antigen is undetermined.

Reprocessing the 5' RACE reads, TCRdb reports a single entry for every CDR3 protein and omits DNA. Here the sample table reports a few hundred thousand distinct CDR3 sequences. This chain joins TRBV5-1 and TRBJ2-7; TCRdb's assignment of TRBD1 cannot be checked, as there is no DNA. The TCR was taken from a man aged 18-75 years in good health. Sequencing was performed on blood T cells: a sorted CD56 or NKG2C T cell subset, CD4+ or CD8+ T cells, or bulk PBMC T cells (not recorded which). The CDR3 is CASSLPDTYSYEQYF.